The clone carrying this TCR beta chain turned up a few times. Trimming pared 3 bases from V and 3 bases from J, leaving 13 bases between. The CDR3 is made up of 15 amino acids. Germline CDR1 LGHNT, CDR2 FRNRAP. The data were obtained in a study of early T cells in non-severe SARS-CoV-2 infection. One entry per CDR3 protein, called by TCRdb with MiXCR from the 5' RACE reads. The data hold tens of thousands of distinct CDR3 sequences, with 13% observed a single time. The receptor was derived from an adult who was a healthcare worker with PCR-confirmed SARS-CoV-2 infection or an uninfected control (not recorded which). The V and J genes are TRBV12-5 and TRBJ2-3; tentatively, D is TRBD1 or TRBD2 (6 bases each). Source material: whole blood. CDR3 in DNA: TGTGCTAGTGGTTTTTCTCGGGGGCCAACAGATACGCAGTATTTT. This encodes CASGFSRGPTDTQYF.